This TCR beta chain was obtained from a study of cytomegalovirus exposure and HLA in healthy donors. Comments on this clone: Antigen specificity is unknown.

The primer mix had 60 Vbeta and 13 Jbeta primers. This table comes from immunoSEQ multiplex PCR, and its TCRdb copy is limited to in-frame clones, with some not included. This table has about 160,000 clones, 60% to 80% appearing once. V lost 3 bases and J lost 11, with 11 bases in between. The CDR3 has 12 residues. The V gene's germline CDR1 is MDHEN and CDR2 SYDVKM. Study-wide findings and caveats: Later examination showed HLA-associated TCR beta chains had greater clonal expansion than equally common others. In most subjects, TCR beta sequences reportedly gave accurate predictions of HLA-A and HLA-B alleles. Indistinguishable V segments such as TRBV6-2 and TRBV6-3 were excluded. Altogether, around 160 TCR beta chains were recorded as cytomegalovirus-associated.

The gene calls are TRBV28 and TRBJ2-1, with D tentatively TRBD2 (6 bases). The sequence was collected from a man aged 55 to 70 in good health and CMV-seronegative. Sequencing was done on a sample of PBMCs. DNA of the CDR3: TGTGCCAGCAGTTTGGTGGGCGGGAAGCAGTTCTTC. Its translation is CASSLVGGKQFF. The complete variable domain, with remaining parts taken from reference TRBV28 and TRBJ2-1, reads DVKVTQSSRYLVKRTGEKVFLECVQDMDHENMFWYRQDPGLGLRLIYFSYDVKMKEKGDIPEGYSVSREKKERFSLILESASTNQTSMYLCASSLVGGKQFFGPGTRLTVL.